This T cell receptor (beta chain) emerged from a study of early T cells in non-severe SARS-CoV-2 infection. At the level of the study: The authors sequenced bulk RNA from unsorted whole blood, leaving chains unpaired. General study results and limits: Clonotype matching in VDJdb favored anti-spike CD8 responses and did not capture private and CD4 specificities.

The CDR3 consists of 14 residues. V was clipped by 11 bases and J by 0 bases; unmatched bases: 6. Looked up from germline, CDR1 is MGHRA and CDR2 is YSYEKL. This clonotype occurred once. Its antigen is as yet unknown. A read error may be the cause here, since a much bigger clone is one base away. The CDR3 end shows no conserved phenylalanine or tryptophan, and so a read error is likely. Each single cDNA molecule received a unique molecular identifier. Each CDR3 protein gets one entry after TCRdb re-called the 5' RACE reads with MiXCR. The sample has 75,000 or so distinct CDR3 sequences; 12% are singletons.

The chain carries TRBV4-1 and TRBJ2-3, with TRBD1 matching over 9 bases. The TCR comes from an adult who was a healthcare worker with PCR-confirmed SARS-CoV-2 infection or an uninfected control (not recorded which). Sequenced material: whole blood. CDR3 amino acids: CAGGTGISTDTQYL. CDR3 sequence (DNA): TGCGCCGGAGGGACAGGGATTAGCACAGATACGCAGTATTTA.